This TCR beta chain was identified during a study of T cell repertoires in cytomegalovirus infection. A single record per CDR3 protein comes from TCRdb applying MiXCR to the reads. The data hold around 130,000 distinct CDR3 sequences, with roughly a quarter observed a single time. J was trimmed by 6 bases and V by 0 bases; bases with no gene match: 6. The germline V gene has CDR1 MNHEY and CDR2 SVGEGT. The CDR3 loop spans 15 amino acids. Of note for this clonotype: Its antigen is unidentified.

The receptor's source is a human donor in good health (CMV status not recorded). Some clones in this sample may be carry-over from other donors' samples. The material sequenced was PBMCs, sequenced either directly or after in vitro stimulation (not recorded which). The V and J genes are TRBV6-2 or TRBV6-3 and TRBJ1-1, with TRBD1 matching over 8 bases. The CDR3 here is CASSYSPGQGPEAFF. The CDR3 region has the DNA TGTGCCAGCAGTTACTCGCCCGGACAGGGTCCTGAAGCTTTCTTT.